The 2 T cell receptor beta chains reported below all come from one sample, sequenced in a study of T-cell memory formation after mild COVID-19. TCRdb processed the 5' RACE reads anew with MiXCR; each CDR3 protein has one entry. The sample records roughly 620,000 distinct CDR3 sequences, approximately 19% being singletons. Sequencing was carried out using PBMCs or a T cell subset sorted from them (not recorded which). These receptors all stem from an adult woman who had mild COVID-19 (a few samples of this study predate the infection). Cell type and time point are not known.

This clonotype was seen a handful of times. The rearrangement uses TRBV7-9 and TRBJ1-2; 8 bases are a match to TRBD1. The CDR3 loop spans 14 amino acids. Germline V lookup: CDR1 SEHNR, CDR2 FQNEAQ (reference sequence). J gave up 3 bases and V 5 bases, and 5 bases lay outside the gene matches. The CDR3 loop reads CASSRTDRDYGYTF. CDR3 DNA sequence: TGTGCCAGCAGCCGAACGGACAGGGACTATGGCTACACCTTC.

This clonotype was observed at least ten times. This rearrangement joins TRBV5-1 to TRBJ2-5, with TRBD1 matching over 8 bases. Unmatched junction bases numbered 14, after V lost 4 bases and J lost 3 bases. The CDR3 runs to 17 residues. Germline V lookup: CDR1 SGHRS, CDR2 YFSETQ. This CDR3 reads CASSIKGLGQGKETQYF. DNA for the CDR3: TGCGCCAGCAGCATAAAAGGACTCGGACAGGGAAAAGAGACCCAGTACTTC. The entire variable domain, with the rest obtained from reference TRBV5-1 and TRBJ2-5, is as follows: KAGVTQTPRYLIKTRGQQVTLSCSPISGHRSVSWYQQTPGQGLQFLFEYFSETQRNKGNFPGRFSGRQFSNSRSEMNVSTLELGDSALYLCASSIKGLGQGKETQYFGPGTRLLVL.